The T cell receptor beta chain under discussion was sequenced for a study of PD-L1 blockade in urothelial cancer. Time point: peripheral blood 6 weeks after treatment start. CDR1 is SGDLS, CDR2 YYNGEE, per germline. The germline V and J ends were trimmed by 0 bases and 0 bases, with 7 bases remaining between them. This CDR3 is 14 amino acids long. Sequencing used immunoSEQ multiplex PCR; TCRdb keeps in-frame clones, though not all of them. The sample includes around 50,000 clones, approximately 85% of them seen just once. The receptor was isolated from a man aged 45-65 years with urothelial cancer. The specimen was PBMCs, collected around atezolizumab (anti-PD-L1) treatment. The chain is built from TRBV9 and TRBJ2-7; no clear D gene. The CDR3, as DNA: TGTGCCAGCAGCGTAGATCCTACCTCCTACGAGCAGTACTTC. Amino acid sequence: CASSVDPTSYEQYF. Combining the CDR3 with reference TRBV9 and TRBJ2-7 gives the whole variable domain DSGVTQTPKHLITATGQRVTLRCSPRSGDLSVYWYQQSLDQGLQFLIQYYNGEERAKGNILERFSAQQFPDLHSELNLSSLELGDSALYFCASSVDPTSYEQYFGPGTRLTVT.